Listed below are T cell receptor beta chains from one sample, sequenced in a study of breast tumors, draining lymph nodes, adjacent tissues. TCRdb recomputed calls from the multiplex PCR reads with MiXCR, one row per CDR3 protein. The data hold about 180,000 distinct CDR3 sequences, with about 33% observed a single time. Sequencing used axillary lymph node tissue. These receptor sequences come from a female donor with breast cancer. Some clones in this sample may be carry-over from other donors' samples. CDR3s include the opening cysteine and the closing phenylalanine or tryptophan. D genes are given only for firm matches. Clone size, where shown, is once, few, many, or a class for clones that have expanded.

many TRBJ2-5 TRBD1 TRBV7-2 CASSSQGQARGETQYF TGTGCCAGCAGCTCACAGGGACAGGCTCGTGGGGAGACCCAGTACTTC
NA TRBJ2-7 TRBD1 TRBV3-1 CASSPGTGRTYEQYF TGTGCCAGCAGCCCTGGGACAGGGCGGACCTACGAGCAGTACTTC
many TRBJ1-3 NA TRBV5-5 CASSWRASSDSGNTIYF TGTGCCAGCAGCTGGCGAGCATCCTCCGACTCTGGAAACACCATATATTTT
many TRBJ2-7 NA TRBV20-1 CSARDRSGGGGWYEQYF TGCAGTGCTAGAGATAGGTCGGGGGGCGGGGGATGGTATGAGCAGTACTTC
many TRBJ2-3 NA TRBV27 CASSHPGMSDTQYF TGTGCCAGCAGTCACCCAGGGATGTCGGATACGCAGTATTTT
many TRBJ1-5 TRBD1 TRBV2 CASSEGGGQNQPQHF TGTGCCAGCAGTGAGGGAGGGGGCCAGAATCAGCCCCAGCATTTT
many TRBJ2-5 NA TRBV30 CAWMGDNQETQYF TGTGCCTGGATGGGGGACAACCAAGAGACCCAGTACTTC
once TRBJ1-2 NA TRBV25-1 CARDRAERYTF TGTGCTAGAGATCGGGCGGAACGCTACACCTTC
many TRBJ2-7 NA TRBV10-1 CASSESPGALYEQYF TGCGCCAGCAGTGAGTCGCCCGGGGCCCTCTACGAGCAGTACTTC
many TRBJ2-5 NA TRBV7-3 CASSLAGAETQYF TGTGCCAGCAGCTTAGCGGGGGCTGAGACCCAGTACTTC
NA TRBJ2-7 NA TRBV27 CASSLMGESYEQYF TGTGCCAGCAGTTTGATGGGGGAATCTTACGAGCAGTACTTC
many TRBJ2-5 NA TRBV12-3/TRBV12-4 CASSLGIASGGTQYF TGTGCCAGCAGCCTAGGTATCGCTAGTGGTGGGACCCAGTACTTC
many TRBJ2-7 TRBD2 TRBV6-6 CASSYHDTGTRGYEQYF TGTGCCAGCAGTTACCACGATACCGGGACTAGAGGCTACGAGCAGTACTTC
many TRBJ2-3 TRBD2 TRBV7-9 CASSPIAGAERFWTQYF TGTGCCAGCAGCCCTATAGCGGGGGCCGAGCGGTTTTGGACGCAGTATTTT
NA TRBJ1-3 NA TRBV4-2 CASSQPRLAGDTIYF TGTGCCAGCAGCCAACCCAGACTAGCGGGAGACACCATATATTTT
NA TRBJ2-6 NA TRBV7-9 CASSLVGDSGANVLTF TGTGCCAGCAGCTTAGTAGGGGACTCCGGGGCCAACGTCCTGACTTTC
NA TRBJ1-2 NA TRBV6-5 CASSHSGYGYTF TGTGCCAGCAGTCACTCAGGGTATGGCTACACCTTC
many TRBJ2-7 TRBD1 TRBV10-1 CASSDSGTGALEQYF TGCGCCAGCAGTGATTCCGGGACAGGGGCCCTCGAGCAGTACTTC
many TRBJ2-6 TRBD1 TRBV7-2 CASSRTGYTLTGANVLTF TGTGCCAGCAGCCGGACAGGGTATACCCTAACTGGGGCCAACGTCCTGACTTTC
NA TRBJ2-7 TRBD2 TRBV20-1 CSAGWRGVSSEQYF TGCAGTGCTGGATGGCGGGGGGTTTCCTCCGAGCAGTACTTC
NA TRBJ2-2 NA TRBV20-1 CSARLHGELFF TGCAGTGCTAGGCTTCATGGGGAGCTGTTTTTT
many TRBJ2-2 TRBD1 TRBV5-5 CASSFGTGHTGELFF TGTGCCAGCAGCTTTGGGACAGGGCACACCGGGGAGCTGTTTTTT
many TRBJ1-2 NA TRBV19 CASSIDIFSTAYYGYTF TGTGCCAGTAGTATCGATATCTTCAGCACAGCTTACTATGGCTACACCTTC
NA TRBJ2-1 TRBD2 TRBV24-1 CATSDQMTSGKEFF TGTGCCACCAGTGATCAAATGACTAGCGGGAAGGAGTTCTTC
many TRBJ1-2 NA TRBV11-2 CASSPGTAVDGYTF TGTGCCAGCAGCCCCGGGACGGCTGTGGATGGCTACACCTTC
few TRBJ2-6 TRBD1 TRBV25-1 CASSSRLSTGYTVSGANVLTF TGTGCCAGCAGTTCACGCCTTTCGACAGGGTACACCGTCTCTGGGGCCAACGTCCTGACTTTC
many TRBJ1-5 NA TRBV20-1 CSARDMARAAGDSNQPQHF TGCAGTGCTAGAGATATGGCGCGGGCGGCTGGTGATAGCAATCAGCCCCAGCATTTT
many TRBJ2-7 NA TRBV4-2 CASSQDIGDHLYF TGTGCCAGCAGCCAAGATATCGGGGATCATCTGTACTTC